This T cell receptor beta chain is from a study of blood T cell repertoires in COVID-19. Germline lookup yields CDR1 MGHDK and CDR2 SYGVNS. The CDR3 length is 15 residues. V lost 3 bases and J lost 5; bases outside the gene matches: 5. Sequenced by immunoSEQ multiplex PCR; TCRdb stores in-frame clones only, minus some. There are more than 300,000 clones in the sample; about 90% occur only once, and around 3.5% lies in the top ten. The TCR comes from a woman younger than 30 who had recovered from COVID-19. Material: peripheral blood. This chain joins TRBV25-1 and TRBJ1-4; 8 nucleotides line up with TRBD1. CDR3 region: CASSELDRDNEKLFF. The CDR3 DNA reads TGTGCCAGCAGTGAGTTGGACAGGGACAATGAAAAACTGTTTTTT.